This T cell receptor beta chain was sequenced for a study of CD8 T cells in ankylosing spondylitis. MiXCR, applied by TCRdb to the 5' RACE reads, yields one record per CDR3 protein. The sample yields some 140,000 distinct CDR3 sequences, roughly 8% seen once. Trimming stripped 3 bases from V and 0 bases from J, with 6 bases between. CDR1 SNHLY and CDR2 FYNNEI come from the germline V gene. The CDR3 is 14 residues long. This clonotype was seen ten or more times. The chain uses TRBV2 and TRBJ2-1; D gene unclear. The specimen was synovial fluid, either unsorted or a sorted T cell fraction (not recorded which). This TCR came from a male donor with ankylosing spondylitis. In DNA form, the CDR3 reads TGTGCCAGCAGTGACTTGAGCTCCTACAATGAGCAGTTCTTC. As protein: CASSDLSSYNEQFF.